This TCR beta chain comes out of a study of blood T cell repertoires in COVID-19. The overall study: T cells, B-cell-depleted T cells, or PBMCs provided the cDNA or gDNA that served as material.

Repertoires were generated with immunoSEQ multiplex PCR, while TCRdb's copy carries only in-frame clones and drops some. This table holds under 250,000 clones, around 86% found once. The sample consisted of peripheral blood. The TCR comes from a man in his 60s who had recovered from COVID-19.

CDR3 protein: CASSKQGAINEAFF. CDR3 DNA: TGTGCCAGCAGCAAACAGGGGGCGATCAATGAAGCTTTCTTT. The genes are TRBV7-3 and TRBJ1-1, with TRBD1 identical over 9 bases. J lost 7 bases, V lost 5 bases, and 8 bases had no gene match. Germline V CDR1 and CDR2: SGHTA, FQGTGA. This CDR3 spans 14 amino acids.